One T cell receptor (beta chain) is described in this entry. This clonotype was seen at least ten times. Its binding antigen is unknown. Base qualities were left out, and no much larger clone turns up one base away. V loses 4 bases, J loses 10 bases, and the germline ends lie 12 bases apart. CDR1 and CDR2, per the germline V gene, are SGDLS and YYNGEE. CDR3 length: 12 amino acids, cysteine to phenylalanine. Only the CDR3 DNA is retained, 36 bases long and in frame from the first base. The method behind the library was 5' RACE. Sequencing used an Illumina HiSeq 2000. Template switching added a universal primer binding site, and the final cDNA carried a unique molecular identifier that allowed TCR cDNA molecules to be counted accurately. Specific primers in the conserved constant-segment region were used to synthesize first-strand cDNA for TCR alpha and beta chains. To control for contamination, each cDNA library was double barcoded with a SMART-Mk sample barcode plus Illumina barcodes. TruSeq adapter sequences and Illumina sample barcodes were added in two successive PCR steps. The Illumina HiSeq platform was used with custom primers to sequence TCR alpha and beta cDNA libraries. For the original study's pipeline: MiGEC was used to process raw reads and extract unique molecular identifiers, and MiXCR was used to find CDR3 positions. Recombination models were inferred per individual with the repgenHMM and IGoR tools using an EM algorithm. Shared clonotypes were analyzed with the tcR package in R, and sharing was normalized by the product of cloneset sizes. To study raw recombination without the effects of thymic and clonal selection, out-of-frame nonproductive sequences were analyzed. TCRdb's own reprocessing of the public reads used fastp at Q25 and MiXCR and kept productive beta chains. Under each unique CDR3 protein, matching rows form one entry showing the most common genes and DNA. The V and J calls were not made by the authors but by TCRdb's processing. This sample holds approximately 620,000 distinct CDR3 sequences; more than 6.5% were observed only once. The top ten hold approximately 0.96% of the sample.

This sample is part of a study of identical twins (dated by TCRdb to about 2016). Broadly, across the study: To test whether fetal clonotypes persist, the study used deep sequencing on TCR alpha and beta repertoires from monozygotic twins, unrelated adults of various ages, and cord blood. Replicate twin experiments were performed at different times using different library preparation protocols to rule out contamination. The research as a whole found: In monozygotic twins, recombination models systematically underestimated out-of-frame TCR alpha sharing, but the models matched the sharing seen between unrelated individuals. Because the same donors could not be followed over many years, the conclusions relied on cross-sectional statistical analysis. Out-of-frame TCR alpha sequences shared between twins showed an excess of low generation-probability sequences compared with coincidental sharing between unrelated individuals. The excess sharing between twins in beta out-of-frame sequences was weaker because fewer shared sequences reduced the signal-to-noise ratio. Zero-insertion analyses could be partly confounded by invariant T cells such as MAIT and iNKT, though diverse VJ usage argued against such confounding for most clonotypes. Fewer insertions were carried by abundant cord blood beta clonotypes, a similar but weaker trend appeared in young adult naive repertoires, and no such trend appeared in memory repertoires.

Every donor in the study was a healthy Caucasian. The twin cohort consisted of three pairs of female monozygotic twins, all aged roughly 18 to 30 years. Peripheral blood mononuclear cells were the source from which RNA for the TCR libraries was isolated. The same specimen was also included in a second study, on yellow fever vaccine responses in identical twins. As that second study puts it: The T cell response to vaccination in identical twins was reported by the authors to appear partly convergent and partly personalized. Focusing on identical twins, the study followed the T cell clones that responded to the vaccine, and did so with precision.

The source material was PBMCs. This receptor was obtained from a woman younger than 30 in good health. The chain employs TRBV9 and TRBJ2-1, and perhaps TRBD1 as D gene, on 7 matching bases. In nucleotides, the sequence is TGTGCCAGCAGCCCAGGGGGGCCCGAGCAGTTCTTC. This sequence encodes CASSPGGPEQFF.